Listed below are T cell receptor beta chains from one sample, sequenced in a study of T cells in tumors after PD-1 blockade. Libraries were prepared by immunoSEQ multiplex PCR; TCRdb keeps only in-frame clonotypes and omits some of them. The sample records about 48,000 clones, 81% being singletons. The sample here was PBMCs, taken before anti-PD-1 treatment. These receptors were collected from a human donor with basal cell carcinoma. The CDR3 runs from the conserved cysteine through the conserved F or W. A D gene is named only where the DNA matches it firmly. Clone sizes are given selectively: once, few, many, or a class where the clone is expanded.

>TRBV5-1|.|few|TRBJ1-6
TGCGCCAGCAGCTTGGAGGGAGGTTCACCCCTCCACTTT
CASSLEGGSPLHF
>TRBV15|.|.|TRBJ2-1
TGTGCCACCAGCAGAGTTGGTACCTTCGGGCCCGGGAATGAGCAGTTCTTC
CATSRVGTFGPGNEQFF
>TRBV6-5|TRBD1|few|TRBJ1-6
TGTGCCAGCAGTTTTGACAGGGGGAATTCACCCCTCCACTTT
CASSFDRGNSPLHF
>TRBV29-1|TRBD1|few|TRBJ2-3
TGCAGCGTCTCTACCGGGACAGTAAGCACAGATACGCAGTATTTT
CSVSTGTVSTDTQYF
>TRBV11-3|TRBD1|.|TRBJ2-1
TGTGCCAGCAGCCGACAGGGGGCCTACAATGAGCAGTTCTTC
CASSRQGAYNEQFF
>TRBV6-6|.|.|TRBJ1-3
TGTGCCATCGACAGGTCGGGCTCTGGAAACACCATATATTTT
CAIDRSGSGNTIYF
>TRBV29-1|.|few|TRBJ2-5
TGCAGCGTTGAATTCCCCAGCCAAGAGACCCAGTACTTC
CSVEFPSQETQYF
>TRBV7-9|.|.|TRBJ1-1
TGTGCCAGCAGCCCCAGGGACTGGGGGAACACTGAAGCTTTCTTT
CASSPRDWGNTEAFF
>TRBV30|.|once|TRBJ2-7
TGTGCCTGGAGTCCTCGGGGGACTCGTCCGGAGCAGTACTTC
CAWSPRGTRPEQYF
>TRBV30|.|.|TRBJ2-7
TGTGCCTGGAGCGTAACGGGACAAACCCACGAGCAGTACTTC
CAWSVTGQTHEQYF
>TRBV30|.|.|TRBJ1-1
TGTGCCTGGAGTGGGCCGGTTATGAACACTGAAGCTTTCTTT
CAWSGPVMNTEAFF
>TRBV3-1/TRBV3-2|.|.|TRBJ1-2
TGTGCCAGCAGCCAAGAAAGGACCGGTGGCTACACCTTC
CASSQERTGGYTF
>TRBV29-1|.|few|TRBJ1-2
TGCAGCGTTGAAGACACAGGGATGGGCTATGGCTACACCTTC
CSVEDTGMGYGYTF
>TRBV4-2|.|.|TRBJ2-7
TGTGCCAGCAGCCAAGGAAGTTCGCAGGGCGAGCAGTACTTC
CASSQGSSQGEQYF
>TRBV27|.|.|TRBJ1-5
TGTGCCAGCAGTCCCCATAGCAATCAGCCCCAGCATTTT
CASSPHSNQPQHF
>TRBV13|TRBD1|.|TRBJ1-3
TGTGCCAGCAGCTTAGAGGGGGCGCGAGGAAACACCATATATTTT
CASSLEGARGNTIYF
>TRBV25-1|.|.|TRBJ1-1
TGTGCCAGCAGTGAACCCCCGGGACTTGAAGCTTTCTTT
CASSEPPGLEAFF
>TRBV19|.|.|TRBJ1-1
TGTGCCAGCGGGGGAGGCACTGAAGCTTTCTTT
CASGGGTEAFF
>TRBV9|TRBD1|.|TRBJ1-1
TGTGCCAGCAGCGTAGCTACAGGGGGCACTGAAGCTTTCTTT
CASSVATGGTEAFF
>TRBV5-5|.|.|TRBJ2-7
TGTGCCAGCAGCTTGTCACACGAAGGCTACGAGCAGTACTTC
CASSLSHEGYEQYF
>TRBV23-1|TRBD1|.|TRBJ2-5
TGCGCCAGCAGTCACCGGGACAGGGGGCAACAAGAGACCCAGTACTTC
CASSHRDRGQQETQYF
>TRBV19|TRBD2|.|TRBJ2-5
TGTGCCAGTAGTGAGCGGGGGGGCCTCAGGGAGACCCAGTACTTC
CASSERGGLRETQYF
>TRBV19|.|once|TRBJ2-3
TGTGCCAGTAGTCACCTAGTGGGGGGCAACACAGATACGCAGTATTTT
CASSHLVGGNTDTQYF
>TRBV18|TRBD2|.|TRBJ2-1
TGTGCCAGCTCACGTAGCGGGTCCTCCTACAATGAGCAGTTCTTC
CASSRSGSSYNEQFF
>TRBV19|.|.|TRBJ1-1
TGTGCCAGTAGTATATTTGTGACCGGGAACACTGAAGCTTTCTTT
CASSIFVTGNTEAFF
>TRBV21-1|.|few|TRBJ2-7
TGTGCCAGCAGCAAAGAAGGAGGGTTTCACGAGCAGTACTTC
CASSKEGGFHEQYF
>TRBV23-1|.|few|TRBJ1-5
TGCGCCAGCAGTCAATCGGTGAGGAATCAGCCCCAGCATTTT
CASSQSVRNQPQHF
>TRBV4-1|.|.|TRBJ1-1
TGCGCCAGCAGCCAACAGGGTGACACTGAAGCTTTCTTT
CASSQQGDTEAFF